This TCR beta chain comes out of a study of T cell repertoires in cytomegalovirus infection. Study summary: Both a matching HLA type and CMV infection were indicated by public TCR beta signatures. Study findings and constraints: There were carriers of CMV plus the relevant HLA, and cumulative public TCR beta family frequency identified them. Dominating the ex vivo response were HLA-C-restricted CMV-specific TCR beta clonotypes.

CDR3 length equals 14 residues. CDR1 SGHVS and CDR2 FNYEAQ come from the germline V gene. Germline trimming cut 8 bases from V and 7 bases from J; bases unmatched to any gene: 10. The table lists this clonotype with many counts. The target antigen is unknown. Via MiXCR, TCRdb re-called the reads, giving one row per CDR3 protein. Of about 140,000 distinct CDR3 sequences in the sample, about 6.3% were seen once. The rearrangement uses TRBV7-6 and TRBJ2-1, with TRBD2 matching over 8 bases. The clonotype was recovered from a human donor in good health (CMV status not recorded). Some clones in this sample may be carry-over from other donors' samples. Sequenced input: PBMCs. CDR3 in amino acids: CASLPSGGRNEQFF. The CDR3 DNA reads TGTGCCAGCTTGCCGTCGGGGGGGCGAAATGAGCAGTTCTTC.